This T cell receptor beta chain comes out of a study of shared clonotypes between healthy human individuals. Across the study: Every donor yielded three CD4 naive, three CD4 memory, two CD8 naive and one CD8 memory plate. Whole-study findings and limits: The genetic and exposure-history diversity represented was limited by few donors.

The assay used deep level. Some clones are missing from TCRdb's copy, which holds only in-frame ones; the method was immunoSEQ multiplex PCR. The data show under 600,000 clones, with nearly 98% seen just once and 0.3% held by the top ten. CD45RO-negative, CCR7-positively selected cells formed the naive CD8 fraction, excluding terminally differentiated effector memory CD45RA+ cells. Adults of Caucasian background living in Nashville, Tennessee made up all donors. The germline V gene encodes CDR1 LNHNV and CDR2 YYDKDF (reference sequence). The CDR3 is 14 residues long. Between the trimmed V and J ends, which lost 0 bases and 2 bases, there was a span of 7 bases. In regard to this clone: Its antigen remains unknown.

V gene TRBV15 combines with J gene TRBJ1-1; the D is unclear. This TCR was sampled from a man in his thirties or forties in good health. What was sequenced was naive CD8+ T cells sorted from blood. The CDR3 here is CATSRDMENTEAFF. The DNA of the CDR3 is TGTGCCACCAGCAGAGATATGGAAAACACTGAAGCTTTCTTT.